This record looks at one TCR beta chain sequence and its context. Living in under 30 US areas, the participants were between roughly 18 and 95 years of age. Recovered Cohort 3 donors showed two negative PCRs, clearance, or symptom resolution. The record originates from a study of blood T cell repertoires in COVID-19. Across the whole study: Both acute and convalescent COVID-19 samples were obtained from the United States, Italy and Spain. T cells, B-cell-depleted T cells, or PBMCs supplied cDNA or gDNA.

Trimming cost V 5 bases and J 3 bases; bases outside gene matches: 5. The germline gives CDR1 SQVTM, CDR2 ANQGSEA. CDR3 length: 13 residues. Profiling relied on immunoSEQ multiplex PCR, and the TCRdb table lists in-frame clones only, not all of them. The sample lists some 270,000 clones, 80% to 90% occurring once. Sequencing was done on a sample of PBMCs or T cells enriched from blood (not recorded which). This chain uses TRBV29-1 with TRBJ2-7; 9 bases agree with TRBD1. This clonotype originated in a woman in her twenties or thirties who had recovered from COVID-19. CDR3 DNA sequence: TGCAGCGTTTCCTGGGACAGGGACTACGAGCAGTACTTC. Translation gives CSVSWDRDYEQYF.